This TCR beta chain appears in the sequencing data of a study of T cells in narcolepsy. Study-level information: Donors had narcolepsy type 1 or type 2, or were healthy controls.

Trimming stripped 7 bases from V and 2 bases from J, with 12 bases between. Germline V CDR1 and CDR2: SQVTM, ANQGSEA. The CDR3 sequence is 13 residues long. Findings of the study overall: Reportedly, autoreactive clonotypes were serially detected in patients' blood but not controls'. Some memory CD4+ repertoires had no autoreactive clone sequences. Same-patient CSF and blood CD4+ T cell clonotypes included HCRT-specific and TRIB2-specific autoreactive ones.

The data were produced by immunoSEQ multiplex PCR, yet TCRdb's version contains in-frame clones alone and is incomplete. The sample consists of more than 25,000 clones, 75% to 85% of them appearing once. With regard to this clone: Its matching antigen is unknown.

The chain is built from TRBV29-1 and TRBJ1-5; D is possibly TRBD1 (5 bases). The sample consisted of memory (CD45RA-) CD4+ T cells from blood. This TCR was recovered from a human donor in good health. CDR3 amino acids: CSAGHGGNQPQHF. DNA for the CDR3: TGCAGCGCGGGGCATGGTGGCAATCAGCCCCAGCATTTT.